This T cell receptor (beta chain) was recorded in a study of cytomegalovirus exposure and HLA in healthy donors. In the PCR, 60 Vbeta and 13 Jbeta primers were used. Sequencing used immunoSEQ multiplex PCR; TCRdb keeps in-frame clones, though not all of them. This sample has about 190,000 clones, with approximately 78% found just once. Trimming shortened V by 5 bases and J by 4 bases, and 9 bases separated the two germline ends. The CDR3 runs to 13 residues. Per the germline V gene, CDR1 is SGHAT and CDR2 is FQNNGV. The origin of this receptor is a woman aged 25 to 45 in good health and CMV-seropositive. This chain joins TRBV11-2 and TRBJ1-3; the D gene is possibly TRBD1 (5 bases). Source material: PBMCs. CDR3 sequence: CASSLRQGNTIYF. CDR3 coding DNA: TGTGCCAGCAGCCTCCGACAGGGAAACACCATATATTTT.